This T cell receptor (beta chain) comes out of a study of cytomegalovirus exposure and HLA in healthy donors. Study results and limitations: Near-uniform donor sequencing depth was presumed by presence/absence analyses. TCR beta chain V- and J-gene trimming was linked, in a later analysis, to a missense variant in DCLRE1C. A few of the chains that were CMV-associated were confirmed in vitro to be specific for CMV antigens.

A remark on this clone: Its antigen is unidentified.

Healthy donors of bone marrow made up the group. PCR used 60 Vbeta primers and 13 Jbeta primers. Sequenced by immunoSEQ multiplex PCR; TCRdb stores in-frame clones only, minus some. The table has 85,000 to 100,000 clones, 60% to 80% seen once. Trimming at V came to 5 bases and at J to 5 bases, leaving 4 bases not matched to a gene. This CDR3 has 14 amino acids. Germline CDR1 and CDR2: MNHNS and SASEGT. The sample comprised PBMCs. V and J are TRBV6-1 and TRBJ1-1; 11 bases agree with TRBD1. The TCR sequence derives from a man between 60 and 75 years old in good health and CMV-seronegative. In DNA form, the CDR3 reads TGTGCCAGCAGTCAGGACAGGGGGCTGACTGAAGCTTTCTTT. Translation: CASSQDRGLTEAFF.